This T cell receptor (beta chain) was identified in a study of response to subunit inactivated influenza vaccine. Study-wide points: A suggestion made by the authors is that each seasonal influenza vaccination recruits few new T cells.

CDR1 is SGHRS, CDR2 YFSETQ, per germline. V shed 3 bases and J shed 1 base, with 13 bases lying between them. This CDR3 is 16 amino acids long. A single record per CDR3 protein comes from TCRdb applying MiXCR to the RT-PCR reads. The sample lists roughly 170,000 distinct CDR3 sequences; about 9% were seen once. Many counts were recorded for this clonotype. Its matching antigen is unknown. This sequence originates from a man in his forties or fifties who received an inactivated influenza vaccine. The material was non-naive T cells sorted from PBMCs, obtained on the day of vaccination. V gene TRBV5-1 combines with J gene TRBJ1-4, with no clear D. The CDR3 nucleotides are TGCGCCAGCAGCTGGTCCACAAGCGGAACTAATGAAAAACTGTTTTTT. It encodes CASSWSTSGTNEKLFF.